Listed below are T cell receptor beta chains from one sample, sequenced in a study of cytomegalovirus exposure and HLA in healthy donors. Sequenced by immunoSEQ multiplex PCR; TCRdb stores in-frame clones only, minus some. The repertoire has 90,000 to 150,000 clones, about three quarters of them found once; the top ten carry about 3.3%. The material sequenced was PBMCs. Receptors originate from a woman aged 25-40 years in good health and CMV-seropositive. Each CDR3 is given with its conserved first and last residue. A D gene is named only where the DNA matches it firmly. Clone sizes are given selectively: once, few, many, or a class where the clone is expanded.

d_gene,abundance,j_gene,v_gene,CDR3aa,CDR3nt
.,.,TRBJ1-3,TRBV5-1,CASSRAISGAGNTIYF,TGCGCCAGCAGCCGAGCAATATCAGGGGCTGGAAACACCATATATTTT
.,.,TRBJ1-2,TRBV4-3,CASSQEPPGGRAYGYTF,TGCGCCAGCAGCCAAGAACCGCCTGGAGGGCGCGCCTATGGCTACACCTTC
.,few,TRBJ1-2,TRBV19,CASSISQGGYTF,TGTGCCAGTAGTATATCACAGGGAGGCTACACCTTC
.,.,TRBJ1-1,TRBV29-1,CSVPGIGTEAFF,TGCAGCGTTCCGGGGATAGGGACTGAAGCTTTCTTT
.,.,TRBJ1-5,TRBV7-9,CASSLSRQPQHF,TGTGCCAGCAGCTTATCCCGTCAGCCCCAGCATTTT
.,.,TRBJ1-5,TRBV19,CASSIWTNQPQHF,TGTGCCAGTAGTATATGGACAAATCAGCCCCAGCATTTT
TRBD1,.,TRBJ1-2,TRBV9,CASSREVQGGYGYTF,TGTGCCAGCAGCAGAGAAGTGCAGGGGGGATATGGCTACACCTTC
TRBD1,.,TRBJ1-2,TRBV20-1,CSAGQVYYTF,TGCAGTGCTGGACAGGTGTACTACACCTTC
.,once,TRBJ1-1,TRBV7-9,CASSSQRTEAFF,TGTGCCAGCAGCTCGCAGAGGACTGAAGCTTTCTTT
.,.,TRBJ1-3,TRBV19,CASSRGETGGNTIYF,TGTGCCAGTTCTCGTGGGGAGACTGGAGGAAACACCATATATTTT
.,.,TRBJ1-5,TRBV19,CASSIVSQPQHF,TGTGCCAGTAGTATAGTTAGTCAGCCCCAGCATTTT
.,.,TRBJ2-3,TRBV6-6,CASSLTRLLTDTQYF,TGTGCCAGCAGTCTGACCCGACTCCTCACAGATACGCAGTATTTT
TRBD1,.,TRBJ2-1,TRBV5-1,CASSLESGTGGNEQFF,TGCGCCAGCAGCTTGGAGTCCGGGACAGGGGGCAATGAGCAGTTCTTC
.,.,TRBJ2-7,TRBV15,CATSRDLRGYEQYF,TGTGCCACCAGCAGAGATCTTAGGGGATACGAGCAGTACTTC
.,.,TRBJ2-7,TRBV7-6,CASSLGEDIGSYEQYF,TGTGCCAGCAGCTTAGGGGAGGACATCGGCTCCTACGAGCAGTACTTC
.,few,TRBJ1-2,TRBV27,CASSPYRLANYGYTF,TGTGCCAGCAGTCCGTACAGATTAGCTAACTATGGCTACACCTTC
TRBD1,.,TRBJ2-3,TRBV5-6,CASSSGTGSDTQYF,TGTGCCAGCAGTTCCGGGACAGGGTCAGATACGCAGTATTTT
TRBD1,.,TRBJ2-2,TRBV6-1,CASRKTGTNTGELFF,TGTGCCAGCAGGAAGACAGGGACGAACACCGGGGAGCTGTTTTTT
TRBD1,.,TRBJ1-2,TRBV7-9,CASSLGDRGGYTF,TGTGCCAGCAGCTTAGGGGACAGGGGAGGCTACACCTTC
TRBD1,.,TRBJ2-5,TRBV29-1,CSVDWTGETQYF,TGCAGCGTTGATTGGACAGGGGAGACCCAGTACTTC
.,.,TRBJ2-3,TRBV5-6,CASSLKLTTGDTQYF,TGTGCCAGCAGCTTAAAACTCACCACGGGTGATACGCAGTATTTT
.,.,TRBJ1-2,TRBV19,CASSKGQSNYGYTF,TGTGCCAGTAGTAAAGGACAGTCTAACTATGGCTACACCTTC
TRBD2,once,TRBJ2-7,TRBV5-5,CASSLAAGVSEQYF,TGTGCCAGCAGCTTGGCCGCGGGGGTGAGCGAGCAGTACTTC
TRBD2,.,TRBJ2-2,TRBV28,CASSLWGTSGGSNTGELFF,TGTGCCAGCAGTTTATGGGGGACTAGCGGGGGGTCGAACACCGGGGAGCTGTTTTTT
.,.,TRBJ2-5,TRBV19,CASSIDGAGSAKETQYF,TGTGCCAGTAGTATAGATGGGGCAGGGTCAGCGAAAGAGACCCAGTACTTC
TRBD1,.,TRBJ2-7,TRBV7-9,CASSTLTGGYEQYF,TGTGCCAGCAGCACCCTGACAGGGGGCTACGAGCAGTACTTC
.,.,TRBJ1-1,TRBV15,CATSRDPPGSDTEAFF,TGTGCCACCAGCAGAGACCCCCCAGGGTCGGACACTGAAGCTTTCTTT
TRBD2,.,TRBJ2-5,TRBV19,CARRATSGDQETQYF,TGTGCCCGACGGGCGACTAGCGGAGACCAAGAGACCCAGTACTTC
.,.,TRBJ1-6,TRBV18,CASSPQGDSPLHF,TGTGCCAGCTCACCACAGGGGGATTCACCCCTCCACTTT
.,once,TRBJ1-4,TRBV4-3,CASSQRGREATNEKLFF,TGCGCCAGCAGCCAGAGGGGGAGAGAGGCAACTAATGAAAAACTGTTTTTT
TRBD1,.,TRBJ1-3,TRBV9,CASSATGVSGNTIYF,TGTGCCAGCAGCGCAACAGGGGTCTCTGGAAACACCATATATTTT
.,.,TRBJ2-1,TRBV4-1,CASSHLNPPGGSYNEQFF,TGCGCCAGCAGCCATCTAAACCCCCCAGGGGGGTCCTACAATGAGCAGTTCTTC
.,.,TRBJ2-2,TRBV2,CASKGNGELFF,TGTGCCAGTAAGGGGAACGGGGAGCTGTTTTTT
.,.,TRBJ2-5,TRBV5-1,CASSSRGYQETQYF,TGCGCCAGCAGCTCAAGGGGGTACCAAGAGACCCAGTACTTC
TRBD1,.,TRBJ1-5,TRBV7-8,CASSSGQGAGNQPQHF,TGTGCCAGCAGCTCAGGACAGGGGGCAGGCAATCAGCCCCAGCATTTT
.,.,TRBJ2-2,TRBV27,CASSAGVNTGELFF,TGTGCCAGCAGTGCCGGGGTTAACACCGGGGAGCTGTTTTTT
.,.,TRBJ1-1,TRBV6-1,CATKQESITEAFF,TGTGCCACCAAACAGGAGAGCATCACTGAAGCTTTCTTT
TRBD1,.,TRBJ2-3,TRBV7-3,CASSKRGGQGRDTQYF,TGTGCCAGCAGCAAGCGAGGTGGACAGGGAAGAGATACGCAGTATTTT
TRBD1,.,TRBJ2-5,TRBV7-9,CSSSSLGQGKEETQYF,TGTTCCAGCAGCTCTCTAGGACAGGGGAAGGAAGAGACCCAGTACTTC
TRBD2,.,TRBJ2-2,TRBV5-6,CASSPTSGGPTGELFF,TGTGCCAGCAGCCCGACTAGCGGGGGCCCCACCGGGGAGCTGTTTTTT
.,.,TRBJ1-5,TRBV5-6,CASSLGVNQPQHF,TGTGCCAGCAGCTTGGGAGTCAATCAGCCCCAGCATTTT
.,.,TRBJ2-2,TRBV4-2,CASSLYPGDTGELFF,TGTGCCAGCAGCCTGTACCCGGGGGACACCGGGGAGCTGTTTTTT
.,.,TRBJ2-7,TRBV5-1,CASSPLVSNEDEQYF,TGCGCCAGCAGCCCGCTTGTGAGTAATGAAGACGAGCAGTACTTC
TRBD2,few,TRBJ2-7,TRBV2,CASISLAGESSYEQYF,TGTGCCAGCATTTCACTAGCGGGGGAGAGCTCCTACGAGCAGTACTTC
.,.,TRBJ2-7,TRBV5-4,CASSLEDGSSYEQYF,TGTGCCAGCAGCTTGGAGGACGGGAGCTCCTACGAGCAGTACTTC
.,.,TRBJ1-4,TRBV4-3,CASSQDPPRHGSAYEKLFF,TGCGCCAGCAGCCAAGATCCCCCACGGCACGGGTCGGCCTATGAAAAACTGTTTTTT
.,.,TRBJ1-1,TRBV9,CASSVVGGNTEAFF,TGTGCCAGCAGCGTAGTCGGCGGCAACACTGAAGCTTTCTTT
.,once,TRBJ2-3,TRBV27,CASRSTVYTQYF,TGTGCCAGCAGGTCGACAGTTTATACGCAGTATTTT
.,.,TRBJ1-1,TRBV5-8,CASSLAGGGTEAFF,TGTGCCAGCAGCTTGGCCGGGGGAGGCACTGAAGCTTTCTTT
TRBD2,.,TRBJ2-7,TRBV7-6,CASSQGAGATYEQYF,TGTGCCAGCAGCCAAGGAGCGGGGGCTACCTACGAGCAGTACTTC
.,few,TRBJ1-5,TRBV6-1,CASSFDSDQPQHF,TGTGCCAGCAGTTTTGACAGCGATCAGCCCCAGCATTTT
.,.,TRBJ1-2,TRBV7-9,CASSLVGRGVNGYTF,TGTGCCAGCAGCTTAGTCGGCAGGGGAGTGAACGGCTACACCTTC
.,.,TRBJ1-4,TRBV30,CAWSVQISADEKLFF,TGTGCCTGGAGCGTTCAAATCAGTGCGGATGAAAAACTGTTTTTT
.,once,TRBJ2-1,TRBV29-1,CSVGWQGPYNEQFF,TGCAGCGTTGGTTGGCAGGGGCCCTACAATGAGCAGTTCTTC